The next 3 T cell receptor beta chains were all read from a single sample in a study of T cells in Graves' hyperthyroidism and ophthalmopathy. RNA transcripts gave rise to amplified TCR beta CDR3 regions. With the HTBI primer set, the TCR CDR3 went through a first round of RT-PCR. Via MiXCR, TCRdb re-called the multiplex PCR reads, giving one row per CDR3 protein. The repertoire holds 500,000 to 750,000 distinct CDR3 sequences, with around 42% as singletons. The sequencing sample was made of peripheral blood or thyroid tissue (not recorded which). Source of these receptors: a young woman with Graves' hyperthyroidism.

The V gene is TRBV6-6, the J gene TRBJ2-6; D is unclear. The V end was cut by 6 bases, the J end by 4 bases, with 10 bases between. The germline CDR1 and CDR2 sequences are MNHNY and SVGAGI (reference sequence). CDR3 length: 14 amino acids. The CDR3 DNA follows: TGTGCCAGCAGGCCACCCCCAGGGGCCAACGTCCTGACTTTC. It encodes CASRPPPGANVLTF.

This clonotype was found many times. The chain combines TRBV12-3 or TRBV12-4 with TRBJ2-2, with 10 bases lining up with TRBD2. This CDR3 comprises 18 residues. Trimming cost V 3 bases and J 4 bases; bases outside gene matches: 11. The CDR3 is CASSFRLAGVRVTGELFF. The CDR3 coding sequence is TGTGCCAGCAGTTTCAGGCTAGCGGGAGTAAGAGTCACCGGGGAGCTGTTTTTT.

A single count supports this clonotype. The chain employs TRBV29-1 and TRBJ2-5, with 7 bases identical to TRBD2. Germline assignment: CDR1 SQVTM and CDR2 ANQGSEA. The V segment lost 8 bases and the J segment 3 bases; nucleotides outside the gene matches: 18. This CDR3 comprises 16 residues. CDR3 in DNA: TGCAGCTCCCGGGCAGATACGGGAGGCGGTAAAGAGACCCAGTACTTC. Its translation: CSSRADTGGGKETQYF.